This entry describes one T cell receptor (beta chain). From germline, CDR1 is SGHDT and CDR2 YYEEEE. The CDR3 is 15 amino acids. With 2 bases clipped from V and 5 bases from J, the junction kept 8 bases outside the gene matches. The entry originates in a study of blood T cell repertoires in COVID-19. Clones were sequenced by immunoSEQ multiplex PCR, and TCRdb holds only the in-frame ones, with some missing. The sample records over 60,000 clones, 82% being singletons. This chain joins TRBV5-6 and TRBJ1-1, with TRBD1 matching over 8 bases. The sequenced sample was peripheral blood. The clonotype comes from a woman aged 80 or over with acute or convalescent COVID-19. The CDR3 nucleotides read TGTGCCAGCAGCTTACGTCAAACAGGGGGAACTGAAGCTTTCTTT. This encodes CASSLRQTGGTEAFF.